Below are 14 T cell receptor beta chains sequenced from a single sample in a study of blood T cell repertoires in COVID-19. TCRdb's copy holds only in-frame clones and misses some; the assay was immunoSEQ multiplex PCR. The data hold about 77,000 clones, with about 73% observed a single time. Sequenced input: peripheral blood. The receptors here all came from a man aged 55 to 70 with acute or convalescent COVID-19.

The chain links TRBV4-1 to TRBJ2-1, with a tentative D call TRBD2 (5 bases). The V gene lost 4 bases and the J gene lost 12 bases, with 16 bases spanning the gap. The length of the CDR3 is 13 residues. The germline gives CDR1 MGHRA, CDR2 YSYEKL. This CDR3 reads CASSPASRGGQFF. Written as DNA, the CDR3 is TGCGCCAGCAGCCCCGCCTCGAGAGGAGGGCAGTTCTTC.

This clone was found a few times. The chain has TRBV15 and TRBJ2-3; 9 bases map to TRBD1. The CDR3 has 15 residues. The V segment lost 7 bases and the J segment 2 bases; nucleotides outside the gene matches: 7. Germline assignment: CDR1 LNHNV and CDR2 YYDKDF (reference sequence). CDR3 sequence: CATKFRQGVTDTQYF. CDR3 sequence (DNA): TGTGCCACCAAATTCCGACAGGGGGTCACAGATACGCAGTATTTT.

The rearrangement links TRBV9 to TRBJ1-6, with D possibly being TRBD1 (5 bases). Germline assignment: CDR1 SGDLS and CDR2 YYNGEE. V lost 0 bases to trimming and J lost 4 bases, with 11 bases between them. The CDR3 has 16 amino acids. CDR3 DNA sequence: TGTGCCAGCAGCGTAGCGGGGGGGGATTATAATTCACCCCTCCACTTT. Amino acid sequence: CASSVAGGDYNSPLHF. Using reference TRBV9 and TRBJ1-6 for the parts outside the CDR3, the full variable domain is DSGVTQTPKHLITATGQRVTLRCSPRSGDLSVYWYQQSLDQGLQFLIQYYNGEERAKGNILERFSAQQFPDLHSELNLSSLELGDSALYFCASSVAGGDYNSPLHFGNGTRLTVT.

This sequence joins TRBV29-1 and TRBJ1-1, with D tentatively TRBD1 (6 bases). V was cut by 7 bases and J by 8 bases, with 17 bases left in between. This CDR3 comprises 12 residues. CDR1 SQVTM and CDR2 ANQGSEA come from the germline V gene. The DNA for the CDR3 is TGCAGCGCTACGGGACAATCTGGGGAAGCTTTCTTT. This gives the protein CSATGQSGEAFF.

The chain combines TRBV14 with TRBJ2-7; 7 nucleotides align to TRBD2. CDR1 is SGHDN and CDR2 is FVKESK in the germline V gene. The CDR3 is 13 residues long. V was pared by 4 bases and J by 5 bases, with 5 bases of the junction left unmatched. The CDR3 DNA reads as TGTGCCAGCAGCCGGGACTATATCCACGAGCAGTACTTC. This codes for CASSRDYIHEQYF.

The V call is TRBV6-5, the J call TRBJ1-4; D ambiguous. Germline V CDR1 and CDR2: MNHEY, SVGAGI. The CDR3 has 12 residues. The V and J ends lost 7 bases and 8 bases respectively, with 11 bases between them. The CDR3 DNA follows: TGTGCCAGCATGGGAGAAGCCGAAAAACTGTTTTTT. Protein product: CASMGEAEKLFF.

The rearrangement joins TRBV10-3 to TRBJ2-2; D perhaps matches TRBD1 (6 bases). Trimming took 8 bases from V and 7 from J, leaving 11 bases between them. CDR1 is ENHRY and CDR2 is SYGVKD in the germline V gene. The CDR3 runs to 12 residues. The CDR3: CAIQGTVGELFF. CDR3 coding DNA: TGTGCCATCCAGGGGACGGTCGGGGAGCTGTTTTTT.

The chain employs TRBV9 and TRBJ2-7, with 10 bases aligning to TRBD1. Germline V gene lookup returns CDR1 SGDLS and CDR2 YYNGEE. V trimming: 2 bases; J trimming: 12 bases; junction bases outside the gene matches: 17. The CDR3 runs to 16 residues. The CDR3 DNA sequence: TGTGCCAGCAGCGTCTTTTGGACAGGGGGAGGGGATGGACGGTACTTC. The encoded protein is CASSVFWTGGGDGRYF. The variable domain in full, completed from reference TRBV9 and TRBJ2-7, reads DSGVTQTPKHLITATGQRVTLRCSPRSGDLSVYWYQQSLDQGLQFLIQYYNGEERAKGNILERFSAQQFPDLHSELNLSSLELGDSALYFCASSVFWTGGGDGRYFGPGTRLTVT.

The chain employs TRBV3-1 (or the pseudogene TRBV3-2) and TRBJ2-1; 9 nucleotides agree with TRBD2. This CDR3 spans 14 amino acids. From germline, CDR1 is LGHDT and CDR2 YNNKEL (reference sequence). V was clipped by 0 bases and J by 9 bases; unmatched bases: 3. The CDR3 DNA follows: TGTGCCAGCAGCCAAGATAGCGGGGGCAGTGAGCAGTTCTTC. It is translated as CASSQDSGGSEQFF.

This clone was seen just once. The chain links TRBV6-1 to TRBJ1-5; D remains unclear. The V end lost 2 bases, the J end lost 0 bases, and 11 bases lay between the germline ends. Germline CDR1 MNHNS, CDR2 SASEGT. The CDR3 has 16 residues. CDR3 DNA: TGTGCCAGCAGTGAATTGTCATACTCTAGCAATCAGCCCCAGCATTTT. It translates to CASSELSYSSNQPQHF.

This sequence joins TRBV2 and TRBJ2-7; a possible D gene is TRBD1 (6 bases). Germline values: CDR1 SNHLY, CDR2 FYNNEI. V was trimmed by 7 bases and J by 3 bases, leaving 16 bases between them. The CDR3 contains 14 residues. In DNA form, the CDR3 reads TGTGCCAGCAAGGGGAGACAGGTGGACTACGAGCAGTACGTC. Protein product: CASKGRQVDYEQYV.

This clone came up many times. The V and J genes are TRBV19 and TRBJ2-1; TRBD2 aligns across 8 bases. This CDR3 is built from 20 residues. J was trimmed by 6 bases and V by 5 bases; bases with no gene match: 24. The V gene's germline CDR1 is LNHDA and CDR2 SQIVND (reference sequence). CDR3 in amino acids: CASSAFRTAGVPILVNEQFF. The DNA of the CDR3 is TGTGCCAGTAGTGCCTTTCGGACAGCGGGGGTTCCGATCCTAGTCAATGAGCAGTTCTTC. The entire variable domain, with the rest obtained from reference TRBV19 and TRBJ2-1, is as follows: DGGITQSPKYLFRKEGQNVTLSCEQNLNHDAMYWYRQDPGQGLRLIYYSQIVNDFQKGDIAEGYSVSREKKESFPLTVTSAQKNPTAFYLCASSAFRTAGVPILVNEQFFGPGTRLTVL.

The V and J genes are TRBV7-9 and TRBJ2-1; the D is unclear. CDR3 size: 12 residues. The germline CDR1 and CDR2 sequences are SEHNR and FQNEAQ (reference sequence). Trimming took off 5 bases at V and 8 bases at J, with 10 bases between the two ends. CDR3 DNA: TGTGCCAGCAGCCCTTACTTGGATGAGCAGTTCTTC. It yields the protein CASSPYLDEQFF.

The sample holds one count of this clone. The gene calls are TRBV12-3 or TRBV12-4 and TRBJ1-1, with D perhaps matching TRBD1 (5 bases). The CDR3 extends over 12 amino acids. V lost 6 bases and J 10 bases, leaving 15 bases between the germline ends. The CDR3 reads CASSPGHLGAFF. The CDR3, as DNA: TGTGCCAGCAGCCCCGGACACCTGGGAGCTTTCTTT.